Detailed here is one TCR beta chain. Its antigen is not yet known. Base qualities are not recorded, but no much larger clone differs from it by a single base. The data derive from a study of shared clonotypes between healthy human individuals (dated by TCRdb to 2019 to 2021). Describing the broader study: Three men and a couple of women, aged 18 to 49 years, made up the cohort. For each donor, three plates each were used for CD4 naive and CD4 memory, two plates were used for CD8 naive, and one plate was used for CD8 memory. To increase sequencing depth and limit assay-specific biases, different laboratories used diverse techniques to prepare libraries and sequence TCR repertoires. Per donor, leukapheresis produced somewhere between about 0.85 and 8.9 billion PBMCs. The study deeply sequenced blood TCR repertoires of several healthy adults to estimate repertoire size and the extent of clonotype sharing between individuals.

CDR1 and CDR2, per the germline V gene, are MDHEN and SYDVKM. Trimming at the junction amounts to 7 bases on V and 7 bases on J, and the germline ends lie 17 bases apart. The CDR3 covers 14 residues, taking in both the cysteine and the phenylalanine. Just CDR3 DNA is preserved here, 42 bases in frame from base 1. What the work shows at the level of the full study, not this receptor alone: Compared with non-shared clonotypes, clonotypes shared by all four sorted-subset donors had higher generation probabilities. Because the study included only a small number of donors, the genetic and exposure-history diversity represented was limited. Pairwise subsampling indicated that sequencing depth was expected to affect the degree of clonotype sharing among donors. Larger estimated clonotype richness was generally found for naive subsets than for memory subsets. Rarefaction of sorted-subset datasets indicated incomplete sequencing despite the large sequencing depth. Sharing across a handful of donors was observed for roughly 5.4% of naive CD4, about 3.2% of naive CD8, 2% to 2.5% of memory CD4, and less than 0.45% of memory CD8 clonotypes. Only blood was sampled, and tissue TCR repertoires likely differ from those in blood.

Using the deep immunoSEQ assay, multiplex PCR amplified TCR CDR3 regions from genomic DNA. Extracted genomic DNA from each cell subset was spread evenly across all wells of several immunoSEQ 96-well plates, with each plate serving as a replicate. For sorted subsets, approximately 190 ng of genomic DNA, equivalent to 30,000 or so T cell genomes, went into each replicate PCR. Purified libraries were quantified with a Qubit 3.0 fluorometer, sized on a Bioanalyzer 2100, and re-quantified with the KAPA Library Quantification kit. A separate single-read 150-cycle Illumina NextSeq 550 flow cell was used to sequence each immunoSEQ 96-well plate. Concerning the study's data processing: The immunoSEQ output contained only junctional sequences without quality scores, so filtering could not match that applied to full-length reads. Sequences were annotated with PyIR, a Python wrapper for IgBLAST v1.9, and V/J genes and CDR3 were assigned using IMGT germline references. Reads were filtered out if the reads had weak V/J assignments (E-value above 1e-6), no CDR3, stop codons, out-of-frame junctions, or ambiguous translated residues. V3J clonotypes were defined as sequences sharing the same inferred V gene, J gene, and CDR3 amino acid sequence. The percentage overlap between two repertoires was calculated by dividing the number of shared unique clonotypes by the size of the smaller repertoire. RTK rarefaction, the Chao1 estimator, and Recon v2.1 estimates of unobserved clonotypes were used to assess repertoire richness. Generation probabilities were computed with OLGA for all TCRbeta clonotypes obtained by the gDNA method from several donors. Not all clones reach the TCRdb copy of this immuneACCESS table, which keeps in-frame sequences only. Checked studies attribute under half of the gap to unresolved V genes and leave the rest unexplained. V and J calls and clone size come straight from that table; D and trimming were deduced from the DNA. The sample table holds roughly 2.2 million clones, of which 85% to 95% were seen once. 0.3% to 0.4% of the sample belongs to the ten largest clones.

The donors were healthy, HIV-negative adults with no recently reported acute infections or vaccinations. All donors were Caucasian adults living in Nashville, Tennessee, USA. CD4+ T cells were enriched by magnetic negative selection, after which naive cells were positively selected on CD45RA and the negative fraction was taken as the memory subset. Blood was obtained by leukapheresis, after which PBMCs were separated by Ficoll-Histopaque density gradient centrifugation and cryopreserved in liquid nitrogen vapor phase. Purity and quantity of every magnetically sorted T cell population were checked by analytical flow cytometry. From each sorted fraction, genomic DNA was isolated and quantified by UV absorbance on a Nanodrop 2000c.

The source is a man between 18 and 35 years old in good health. Some clones in this sample may be carry-over from other donors' samples. The sequence is built from TRBV28 and TRBJ1-5; the D gene assignment is ambiguous. Sequenced input: naive CD4+ T cells from PBMCs. The cell subset or site label of this sample denotes: CD45RA+ positively selected. The nucleotide sequence reads as follows: TGTGCCAGCACCTCCGGGCCCCGAGTACAGCCCCAGCATTTT. Its protein reads: CASTSGPRVQPQHF.